This T cell receptor beta chain was found in a study of beta chain features in type 1 diabetes. Study-wide context: Healthy donors resembled patients in age, gender and cell yields.

The CDR3 covers 16 residues. CDR1 LNHDA and CDR2 SQIVND come from the germline V gene (reference sequence). The J segment lost 4 bases and the V segment lost 5 bases, leaving 7 bases of the junction unmatched. Reverse transcribing all isolated RNA meant expressed TCRB transcripts were sequenced. Libraries were prepared by immunoSEQ multiplex PCR; TCRdb keeps only in-frame clonotypes and omits some of them. The sample holds over 700,000 clones, 15% to 20% seen once. The sample holds a few counts of this clone. Every donor provided one heparinised blood draw, which averaged approximately 100 mL. Sorted CD4+ subsets: naive, central memory, regulatory, stem cell-like memory (CD45RO/CCR7/CD25/CD127/CD95/CD27 panel).

This chain joins TRBV19 and TRBJ2-1; 11 nucleotides align to TRBD2. Specimen: naive CD4+ T cells from blood. The TCR sequence derives from a woman aged 18 to 35 in good health. CDR3 nucleotide sequence: TGTGCCAGTAGTCCACCCCGGACTAGCGGGTACAATGAGCAGTTCTTC. This gives the protein CASSPPRTSGYNEQFF.